The TCR beta chain described here comes from a study of blood T cells in healthy people across ages. Study-level points and caveats: Per-million-T-cell TCR beta diversity fell roughly linearly with age.

With respect to this clonotype: The antigen remains unidentified.

The V gene lost 10 bases and the J gene lost 4 bases, with 24 bases spanning the gap. The CDR3 is 16 residues long. CDR1 and CDR2 (germline): LGHNA, YNFKEQ. PCR was performed a second time for about 7 to 12 cycles using a sample-barcoded 5' primer and a J-beta primer mix. Every sample gave at least 2.5 million paired-end reads containing CDR3. Via MiXCR, TCRdb re-called the 5' RACE reads, giving one row per CDR3 protein. The sample yields roughly 1.9 million distinct CDR3 sequences, approximately 39% seen once. Each donor's blood draw was 7.5 to 10 milliliters of peripheral blood. V usage is TRBV4-2 and J usage is TRBJ2-3; perhaps TRBD1 as D (6 bases). The sequence came from a human donor in good health. Sequencing was performed on blood. CDR3 sequence reads: CATSNGGPQGSDTQYF. Here the CDR3 DNA reads TGTGCCACCTCTAATGGGGGCCCACAAGGGTCAGATACGCAGTATTTT.